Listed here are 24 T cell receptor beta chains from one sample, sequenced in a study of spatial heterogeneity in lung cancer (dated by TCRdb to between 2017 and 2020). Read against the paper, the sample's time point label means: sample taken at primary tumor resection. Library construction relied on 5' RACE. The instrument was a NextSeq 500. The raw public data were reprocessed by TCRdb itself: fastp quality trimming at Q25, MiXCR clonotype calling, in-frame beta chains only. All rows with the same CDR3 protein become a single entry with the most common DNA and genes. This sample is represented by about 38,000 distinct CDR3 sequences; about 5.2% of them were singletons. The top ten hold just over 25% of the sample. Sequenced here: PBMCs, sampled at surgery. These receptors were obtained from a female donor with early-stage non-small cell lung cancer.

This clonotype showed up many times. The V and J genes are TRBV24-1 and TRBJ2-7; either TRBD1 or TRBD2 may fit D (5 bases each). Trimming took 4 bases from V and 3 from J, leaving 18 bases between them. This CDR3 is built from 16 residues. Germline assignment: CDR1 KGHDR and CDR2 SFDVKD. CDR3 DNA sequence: TGTGCCACCAGTGAATCCGGGGCCGCGGACCACTACGAGCAGTACTTC. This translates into CATSESGAADHYEQYF.

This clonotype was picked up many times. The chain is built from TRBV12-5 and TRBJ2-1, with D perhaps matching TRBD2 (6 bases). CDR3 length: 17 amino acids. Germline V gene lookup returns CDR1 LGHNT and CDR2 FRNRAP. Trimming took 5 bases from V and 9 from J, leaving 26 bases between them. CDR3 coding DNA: TGTGCTAGTGGTCCGCCCATGGCGGGGCCCGGGCTGGGTGAGCAGTTCTTC. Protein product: CASGPPMAGPGLGEQFF.

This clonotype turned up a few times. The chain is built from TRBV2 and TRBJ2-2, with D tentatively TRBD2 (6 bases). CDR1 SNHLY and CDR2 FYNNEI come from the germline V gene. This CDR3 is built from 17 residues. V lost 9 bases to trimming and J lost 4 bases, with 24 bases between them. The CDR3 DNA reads TGTGCCAGGGGGCCCCCTAGGAGGGTGAAGGGCACCGGGGAGCTGTTTTTT. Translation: CARGPPRRVKGTGELFF.

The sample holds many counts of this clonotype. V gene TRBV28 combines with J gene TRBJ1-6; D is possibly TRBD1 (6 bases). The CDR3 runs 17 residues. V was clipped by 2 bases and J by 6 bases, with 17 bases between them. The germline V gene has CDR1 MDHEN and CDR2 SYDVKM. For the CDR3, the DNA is TGTGCCAGCAGTTTACCCACAGGGTTTTGGCGTAATTCACCCCTCCACTTT. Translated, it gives CASSLPTGFWRNSPLHF. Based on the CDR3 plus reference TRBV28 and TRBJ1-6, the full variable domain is DVKVTQSSRYLVKRTGEKVFLECVQDMDHENMFWYRQDPGLGLRLIYFSYDVKMKEKGDIPEGYSVSREKKERFSLILESASTNQTSMYLCASSLPTGFWRNSPLHFGNGTRLTVT.

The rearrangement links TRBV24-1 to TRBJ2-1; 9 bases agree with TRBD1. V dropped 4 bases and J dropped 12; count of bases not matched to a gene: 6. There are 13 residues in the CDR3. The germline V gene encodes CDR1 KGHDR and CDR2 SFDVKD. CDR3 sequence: CATSDPQGARQFF. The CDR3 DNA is TGTGCCACCAGTGACCCACAGGGGGCCCGGCAGTTCTTC.

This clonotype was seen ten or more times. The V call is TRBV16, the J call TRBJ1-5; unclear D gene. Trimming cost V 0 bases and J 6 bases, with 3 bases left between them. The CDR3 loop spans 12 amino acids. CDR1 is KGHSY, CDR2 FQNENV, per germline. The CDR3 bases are TGTGCCAGCAGCCAATCCCCTCAGCCCCAGCATTTT. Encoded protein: CASSQSPQPQHF.

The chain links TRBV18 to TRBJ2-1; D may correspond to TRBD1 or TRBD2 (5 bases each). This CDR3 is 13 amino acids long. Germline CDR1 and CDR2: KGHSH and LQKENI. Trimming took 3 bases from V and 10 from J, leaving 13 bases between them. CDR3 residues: CASSPPGALEQFF. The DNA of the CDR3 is TGTGCCAGCTCACCCCCCGGGGCCCTAGAGCAGTTCTTC.

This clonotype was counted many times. In nucleotides, the CDR3 is TGCAGTGCTAGACCCAGCGGAGGGGGTGGGGATGAAAAACTGTTTTTT. This gives the protein CSARPSGGGGDEKLFF. The J gene is TRBJ1-4, the V gene TRBV20-1; D is possibly TRBD1 (6 bases). Looked up from germline, CDR1 is DFQATT and CDR2 is SNEGSKA (reference sequence). V lost 2 bases and J 6 bases, leaving 19 bases between the germline ends. CDR3 length: 16 residues.

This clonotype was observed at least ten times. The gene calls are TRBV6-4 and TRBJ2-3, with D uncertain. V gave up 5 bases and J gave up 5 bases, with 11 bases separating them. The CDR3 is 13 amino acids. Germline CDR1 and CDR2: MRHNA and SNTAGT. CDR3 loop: CASSRREGDTQYF. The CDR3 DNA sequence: TGTGCCAGCAGTCGTAGGGAAGGAGATACGCAGTATTTT.

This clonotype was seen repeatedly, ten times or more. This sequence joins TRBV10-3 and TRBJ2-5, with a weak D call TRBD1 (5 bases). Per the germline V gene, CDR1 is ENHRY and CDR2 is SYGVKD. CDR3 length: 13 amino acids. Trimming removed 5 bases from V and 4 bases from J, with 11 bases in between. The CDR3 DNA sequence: TGTGCCATCAGTTCTAGGGGTTTAGAGACCCAGTACTTC. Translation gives CAISSRGLETQYF.

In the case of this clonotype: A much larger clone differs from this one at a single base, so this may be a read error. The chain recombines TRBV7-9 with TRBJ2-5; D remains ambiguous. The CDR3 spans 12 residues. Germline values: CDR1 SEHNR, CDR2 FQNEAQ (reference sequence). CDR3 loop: CASSLAVETQHF. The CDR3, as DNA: TGTGCCAGCAGCTTAGCAGTGGAGACCCAGCACTTC. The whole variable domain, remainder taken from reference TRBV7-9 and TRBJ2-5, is DTGVSQNPRHKITKRGQNVTFRCDPISEHNRLYWYRQTLGQGPEFLTYFQNEAQLEKSRLLSDRFSAERPKGSFSTLEIQRTEQGDSAMYLCASSLAVETQHFGPGTRLLVL.

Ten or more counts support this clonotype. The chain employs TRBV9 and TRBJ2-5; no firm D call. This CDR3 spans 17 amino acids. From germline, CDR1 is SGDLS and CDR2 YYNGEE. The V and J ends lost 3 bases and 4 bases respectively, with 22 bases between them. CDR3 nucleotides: TGTGCCAGCAGCGAGAATCCAGGAAAGGGCGATGGAGAGACCCAGTACTTC. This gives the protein CASSENPGKGDGETQYF.

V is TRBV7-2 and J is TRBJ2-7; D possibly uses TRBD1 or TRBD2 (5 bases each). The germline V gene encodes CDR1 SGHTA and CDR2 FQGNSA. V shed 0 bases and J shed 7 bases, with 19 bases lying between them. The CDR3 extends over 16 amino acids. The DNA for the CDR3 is TGTGCCAGCAGCTTAGCGAAGGGACCTCCGCATGGGGAGCAGTACTTC. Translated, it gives CASSLAKGPPHGEQYF.

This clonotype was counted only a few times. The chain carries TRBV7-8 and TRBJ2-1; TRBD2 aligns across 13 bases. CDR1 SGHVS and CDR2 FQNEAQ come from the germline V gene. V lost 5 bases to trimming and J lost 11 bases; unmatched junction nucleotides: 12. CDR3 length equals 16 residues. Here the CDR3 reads CASSKGTSGDHQKQFF. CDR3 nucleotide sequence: TGTGCCAGCAGCAAAGGGACTAGCGGGGACCATCAGAAGCAGTTCTTC.

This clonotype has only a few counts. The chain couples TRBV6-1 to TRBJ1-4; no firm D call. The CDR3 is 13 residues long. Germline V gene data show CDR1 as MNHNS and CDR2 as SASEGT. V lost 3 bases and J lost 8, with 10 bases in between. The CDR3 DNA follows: TGTGCCAGCAGTGATCGGCCGGGAGAAAAACTGTTTTTT. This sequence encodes CASSDRPGEKLFF.

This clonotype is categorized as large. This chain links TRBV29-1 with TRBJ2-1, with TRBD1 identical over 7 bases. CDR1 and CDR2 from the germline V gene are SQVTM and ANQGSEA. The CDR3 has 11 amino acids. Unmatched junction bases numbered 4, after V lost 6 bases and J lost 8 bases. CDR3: CSVRGSDEQFF. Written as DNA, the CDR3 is TGCAGCGTCAGGGGGTCCGATGAGCAGTTCTTC.

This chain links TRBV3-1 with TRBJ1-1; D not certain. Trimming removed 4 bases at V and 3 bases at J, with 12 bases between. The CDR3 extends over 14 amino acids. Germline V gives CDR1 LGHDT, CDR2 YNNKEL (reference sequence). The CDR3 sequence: CASSLVAGDTEAFF. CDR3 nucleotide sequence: TGTGCCAGCAGCCTCGTGGCGGGTGACACTGAAGCTTTCTTT. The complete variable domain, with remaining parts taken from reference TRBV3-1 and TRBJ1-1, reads DTAVSQTPKYLVTQMGNDKSIKCEQNLGHDTMYWYKQDSKKFLKIMFSYNNKELIINETVPNRFSPKSPDKAHLNLHINSLELGDSAVYFCASSLVAGDTEAFFGQGTRLTVV.

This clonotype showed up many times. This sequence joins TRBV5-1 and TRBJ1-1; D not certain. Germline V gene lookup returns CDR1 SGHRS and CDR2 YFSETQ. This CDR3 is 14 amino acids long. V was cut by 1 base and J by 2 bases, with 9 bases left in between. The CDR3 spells CASSLSQENTEAFF. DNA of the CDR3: TGCGCCAGCAGCTTGAGTCAGGAAAACACTGAAGCTTTCTTT. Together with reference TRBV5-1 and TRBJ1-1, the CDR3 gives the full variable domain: KAGVTQTPRYLIKTRGQQVTLSCSPISGHRSVSWYQQTPGQGLQFLFEYFSETQRNKGNFPGRFSGRQFSNSRSEMNVSTLELGDSALYLCASSLSQENTEAFFGQGTRLTVV.

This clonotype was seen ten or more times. Here the CDR3 reads CASSVGGNRQETQYF. CDR3 nucleotides: TGTGCCAGCAGCGTAGGGGGAAATCGACAAGAGACCCAGTACTTC. This chain joins TRBV9 and TRBJ2-5; D is unresolved. Germline V gene data show CDR1 as SGDLS and CDR2 as YYNGEE. V was shortened by 0 bases and J by 2 bases, with 11 bases between the two germline ends. The CDR3 is made up of 15 amino acids. The whole variable domain, filled in from reference TRBV9 and TRBJ2-5, reads DSGVTQTPKHLITATGQRVTLRCSPRSGDLSVYWYQQSLDQGLQFLIQYYNGEERAKGNILERFSAQQFPDLHSELNLSSLELGDSALYFCASSVGGNRQETQYFGPGTRLLVL.

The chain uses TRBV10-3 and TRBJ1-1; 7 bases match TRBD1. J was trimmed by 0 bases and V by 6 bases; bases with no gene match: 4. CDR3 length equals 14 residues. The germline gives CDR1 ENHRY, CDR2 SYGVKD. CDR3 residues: CAIRGDRVNTEAFF. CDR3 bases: TGTGCCATCAGGGGAGACAGGGTGAACACTGAAGCTTTCTTT.

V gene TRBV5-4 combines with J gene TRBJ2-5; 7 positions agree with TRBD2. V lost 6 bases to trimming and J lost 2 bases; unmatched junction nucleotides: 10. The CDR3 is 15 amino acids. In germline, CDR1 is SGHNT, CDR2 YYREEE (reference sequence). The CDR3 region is CASKMGLGLQETQYF. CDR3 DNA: TGTGCCAGCAAAATGGGGCTGGGACTACAAGAGACCCAGTACTTC.

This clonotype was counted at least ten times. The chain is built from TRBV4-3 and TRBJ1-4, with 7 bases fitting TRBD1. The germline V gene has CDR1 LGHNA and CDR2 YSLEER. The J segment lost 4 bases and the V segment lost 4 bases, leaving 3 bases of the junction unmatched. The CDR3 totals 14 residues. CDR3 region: CASSLGQINEKLFF. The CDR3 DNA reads TGCGCCAGCAGCCTGGGACAGATTAATGAAAAACTGTTTTTT.

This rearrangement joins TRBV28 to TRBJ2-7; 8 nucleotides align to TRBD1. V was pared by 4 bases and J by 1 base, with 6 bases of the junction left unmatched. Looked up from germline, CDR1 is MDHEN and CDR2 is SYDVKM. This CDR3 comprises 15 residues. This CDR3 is CASSSGGVTSYEQYF. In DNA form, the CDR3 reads TGTGCCAGCAGTTCAGGGGGCGTAACGTCCTACGAGCAGTACTTC.

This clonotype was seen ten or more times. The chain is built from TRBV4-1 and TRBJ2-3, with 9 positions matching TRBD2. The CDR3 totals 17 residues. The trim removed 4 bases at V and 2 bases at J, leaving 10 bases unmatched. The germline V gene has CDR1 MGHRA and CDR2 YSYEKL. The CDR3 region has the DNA TGCGCCAGCAGCCCCGTCAATCTAGCGGGGTTCACAGATACGCAGTATTTT. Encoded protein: CASSPVNLAGFTDTQYF.